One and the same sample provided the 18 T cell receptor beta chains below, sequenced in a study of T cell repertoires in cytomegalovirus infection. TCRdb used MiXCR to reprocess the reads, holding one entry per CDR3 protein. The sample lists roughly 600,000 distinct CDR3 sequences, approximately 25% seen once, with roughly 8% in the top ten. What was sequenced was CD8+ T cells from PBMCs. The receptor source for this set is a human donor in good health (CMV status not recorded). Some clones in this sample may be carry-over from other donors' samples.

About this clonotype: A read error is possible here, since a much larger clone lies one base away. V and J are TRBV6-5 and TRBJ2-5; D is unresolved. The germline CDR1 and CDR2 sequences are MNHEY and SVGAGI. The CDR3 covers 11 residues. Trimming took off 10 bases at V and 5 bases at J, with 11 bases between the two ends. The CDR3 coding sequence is TGTGCCAACCAAGGGCGGGAGACCCAGTACTTC. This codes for CANQGRETQYF.

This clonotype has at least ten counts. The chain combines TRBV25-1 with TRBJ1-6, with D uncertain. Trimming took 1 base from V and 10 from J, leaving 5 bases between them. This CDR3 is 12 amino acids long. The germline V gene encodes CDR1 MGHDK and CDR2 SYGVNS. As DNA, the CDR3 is TGTGCCAGCAGTGAATGGGAATCACCCCTCCACTTT. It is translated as CASSEWESPLHF.

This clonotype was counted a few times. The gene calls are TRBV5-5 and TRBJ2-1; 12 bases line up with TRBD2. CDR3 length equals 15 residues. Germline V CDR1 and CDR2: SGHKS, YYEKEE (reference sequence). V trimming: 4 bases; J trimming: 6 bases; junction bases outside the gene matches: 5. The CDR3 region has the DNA TGTGCCAGCAGCCGAACTAGCGGGGGGTCCAATGAGCAGTTCTTC. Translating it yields CASSRTSGGSNEQFF.

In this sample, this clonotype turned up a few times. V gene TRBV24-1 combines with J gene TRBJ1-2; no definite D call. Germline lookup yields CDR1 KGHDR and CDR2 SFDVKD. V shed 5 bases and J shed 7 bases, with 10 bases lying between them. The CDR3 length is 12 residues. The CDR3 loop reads CATSGTAVGYTF. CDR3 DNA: TGTGCCACCAGTGGCACAGCGGTTGGCTACACCTTC.

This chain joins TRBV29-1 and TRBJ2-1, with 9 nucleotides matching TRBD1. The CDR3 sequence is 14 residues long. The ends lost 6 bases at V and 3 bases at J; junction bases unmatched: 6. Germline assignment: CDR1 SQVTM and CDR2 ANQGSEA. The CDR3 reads CSVSHRGLYNEQFF. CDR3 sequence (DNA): TGCAGCGTAAGCCACAGGGGGCTCTACAATGAGCAGTTCTTC.

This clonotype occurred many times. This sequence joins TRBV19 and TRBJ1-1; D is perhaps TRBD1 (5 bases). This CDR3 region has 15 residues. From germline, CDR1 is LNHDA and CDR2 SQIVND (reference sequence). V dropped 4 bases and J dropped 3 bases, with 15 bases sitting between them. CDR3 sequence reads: CASSRGSGSHTEAFF. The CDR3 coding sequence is TGTGCCAGTAGTAGGGGTTCAGGGTCCCACACTGAAGCTTTCTTT. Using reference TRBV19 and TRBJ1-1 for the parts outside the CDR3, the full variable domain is DGGITQSPKYLFRKEGQNVTLSCEQNLNHDAMYWYRQDPGQGLRLIYYSQIVNDFQKGDIAEGYSVSREKKESFPLTVTSAQKNPTAFYLCASSRGSGSHTEAFFGQGTRLTVV.

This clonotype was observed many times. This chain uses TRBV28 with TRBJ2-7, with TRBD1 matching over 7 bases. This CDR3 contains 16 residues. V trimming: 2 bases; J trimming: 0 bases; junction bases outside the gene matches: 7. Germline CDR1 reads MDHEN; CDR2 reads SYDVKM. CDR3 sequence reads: CASSLKWDSRSYEQYV. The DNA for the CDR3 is TGTGCCAGCAGTTTAAAATGGGACAGCCGCTCCTACGAGCAGTACGTC.

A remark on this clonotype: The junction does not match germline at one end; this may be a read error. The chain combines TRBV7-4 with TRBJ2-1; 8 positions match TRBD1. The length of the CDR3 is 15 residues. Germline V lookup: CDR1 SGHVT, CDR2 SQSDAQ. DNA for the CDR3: TGTGTCAGCAGCTTAGACAGGGGCTCCTACAATGAGCAGTTCTTC. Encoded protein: CVSSLDRGSYNEQFF.

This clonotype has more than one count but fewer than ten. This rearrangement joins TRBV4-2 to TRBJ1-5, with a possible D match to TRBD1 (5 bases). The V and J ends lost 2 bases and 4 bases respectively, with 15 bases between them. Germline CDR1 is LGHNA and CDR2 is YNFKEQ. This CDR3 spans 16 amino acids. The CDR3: CASSQPTQGGNQPQHF. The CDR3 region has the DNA TGTGCCAGCAGCCAACCGACTCAGGGTGGAAATCAGCCCCAGCATTTT.

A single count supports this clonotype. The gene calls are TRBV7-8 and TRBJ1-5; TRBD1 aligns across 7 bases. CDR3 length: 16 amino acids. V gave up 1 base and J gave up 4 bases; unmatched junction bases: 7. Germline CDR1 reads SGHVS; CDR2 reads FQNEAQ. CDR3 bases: TGTGCCAGCAGCTTAGAGGGGGGGACAGTAAATCAGCCCCAGCATTTT. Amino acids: CASSLEGGTVNQPQHF.

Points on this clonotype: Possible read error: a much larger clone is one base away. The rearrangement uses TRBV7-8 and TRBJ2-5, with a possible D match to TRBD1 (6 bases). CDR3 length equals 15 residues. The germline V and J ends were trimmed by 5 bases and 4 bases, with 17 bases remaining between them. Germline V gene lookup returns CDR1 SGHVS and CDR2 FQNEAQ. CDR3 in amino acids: CASSPGQSTRETQYF. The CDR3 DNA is TGTGCCAGCAGCCCGGGACAATCAACCCGAGAGACCCAGTACTTC.

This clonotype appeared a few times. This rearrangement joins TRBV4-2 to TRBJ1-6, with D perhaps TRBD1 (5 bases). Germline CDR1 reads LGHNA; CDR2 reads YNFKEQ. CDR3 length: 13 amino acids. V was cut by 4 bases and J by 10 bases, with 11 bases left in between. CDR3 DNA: TGTGCCAGCAGCCTAGGGGCAGGGTCACCCCTCCACTTT. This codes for CASSLGAGSPLHF.

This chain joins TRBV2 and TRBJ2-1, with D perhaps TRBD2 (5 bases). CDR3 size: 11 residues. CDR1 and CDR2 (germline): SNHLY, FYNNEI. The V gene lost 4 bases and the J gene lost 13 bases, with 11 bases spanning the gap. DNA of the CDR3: TGTGCCAGCAGTGGGACTCGTGGTCAGTTCTTC. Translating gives CASSGTRGQFF.

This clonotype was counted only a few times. CDR3 nucleotides: TGTGCCAGCAGCCACTGGGACAAGGGAGACTACGAGCAGTACGTC. Translation: CASSHWDKGDYEQYV. V gene TRBV6-2 or TRBV6-3 combines with J gene TRBJ2-7; tentative D call: TRBD1 (6 bases). The ends were cut back, 6 bases at V and 3 bases at J, with 18 bases in the middle. Germline lookup yields CDR1 MNHEY and CDR2 SVGEGT. CDR3 length: 15 amino acids.

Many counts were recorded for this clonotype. The CDR3 bases are TGTGCCATCAGTGAGTCGGTGCAGACAGATACGCAGTATTTT. It codes for CAISESVQTDTQYF. The gene calls are TRBV10-3 and TRBJ2-3; no clear D gene. V lost 0 bases and J lost 3, with 7 bases in between. In germline, CDR1 is ENHRY, CDR2 SYGVKD. The length of the CDR3 is 14 residues.

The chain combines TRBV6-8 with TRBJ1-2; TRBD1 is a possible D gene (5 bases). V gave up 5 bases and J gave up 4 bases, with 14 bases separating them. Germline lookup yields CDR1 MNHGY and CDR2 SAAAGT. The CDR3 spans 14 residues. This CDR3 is CASSKGRHTYGYTF. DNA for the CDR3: TGTGCCAGCAGTAAGGGACGGCATACCTATGGCTACACCTTC.

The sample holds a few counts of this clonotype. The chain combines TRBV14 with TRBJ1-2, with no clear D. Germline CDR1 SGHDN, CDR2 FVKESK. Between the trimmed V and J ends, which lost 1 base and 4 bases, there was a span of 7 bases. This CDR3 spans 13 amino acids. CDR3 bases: TGTGCCAGCAGCCAAGCCCCGACCTATGGCTACACCTTC. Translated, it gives CASSQAPTYGYTF.

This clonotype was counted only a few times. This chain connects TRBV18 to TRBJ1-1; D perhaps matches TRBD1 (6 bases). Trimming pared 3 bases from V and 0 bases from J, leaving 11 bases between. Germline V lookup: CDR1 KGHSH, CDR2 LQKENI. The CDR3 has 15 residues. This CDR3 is CASSPPGTLNTEAFF. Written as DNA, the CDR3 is TGTGCCAGCTCACCCCCTGGGACACTGAACACTGAAGCTTTCTTT.